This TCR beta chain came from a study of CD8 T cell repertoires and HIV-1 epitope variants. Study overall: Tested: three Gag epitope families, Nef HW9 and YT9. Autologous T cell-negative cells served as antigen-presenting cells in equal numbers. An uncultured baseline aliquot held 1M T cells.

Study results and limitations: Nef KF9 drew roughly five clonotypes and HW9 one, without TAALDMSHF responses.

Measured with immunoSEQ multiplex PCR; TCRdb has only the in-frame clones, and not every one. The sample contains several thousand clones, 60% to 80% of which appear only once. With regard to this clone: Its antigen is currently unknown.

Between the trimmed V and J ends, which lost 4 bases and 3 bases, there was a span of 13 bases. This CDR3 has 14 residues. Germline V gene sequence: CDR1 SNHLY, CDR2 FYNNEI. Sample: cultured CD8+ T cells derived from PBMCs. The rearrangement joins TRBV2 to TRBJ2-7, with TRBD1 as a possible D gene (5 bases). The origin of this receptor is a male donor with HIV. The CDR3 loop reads CASSVTQEFYEQYF. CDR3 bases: TGTGCCAGCAGTGTAACACAGGAGTTCTACGAGCAGTACTTC. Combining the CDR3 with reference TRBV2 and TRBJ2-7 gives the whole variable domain EPEVTQTPSHQVTQMGQEVILRCVPISNHLYFYWYRQILGQKVEFLVSFYNNEISEKSEIFDDQFSVERPDGSNFTLKIRSTKLEDSAMYFCASSVTQEFYEQYFGPGTRLTVT.